One and the same sample provided the 3 T cell receptor beta chains below, sequenced in a study of Graves' ophthalmopathy and Graves' hyperthyroidism. RNA transcripts provided the template for amplifying TCR beta CDR3 regions. Scientists carried out first-round RT-PCR using HTBI primers and then a second-round multiplex PCR. TCRdb re-derived calls from the multiplex PCR reads in MiXCR, one entry per CDR3 protein. The sample has about 380,000 distinct CDR3 sequences; 15% are singletons. The material sequenced was peripheral blood. Receptor source: a woman in her late teens or twenties with stable Graves' hyperthyroidism.

With regard to this clonotype: This could be a read error, since a much larger clone is one nucleotide away. The chain recombines TRBV7-2 with TRBJ1-1, with 10 nucleotides matching TRBD1. CDR1 is SGHTA, CDR2 FQGNSA, per germline. The CDR3 has 16 amino acids. Here the CDR3 reads CASSLASGTGVGKACF. The CDR3 nucleotides read TGTGCCAGCAGCTTAGCTTCCGGGACAGGGGTGGGGAAAGCTTGCTTT. Full variable domain (outside the CDR3, taken from reference TRBV7-2 and TRBJ1-1): GAGVSQSPSNKVTEKGKDVELRCDPISGHTALYWYRQSLGQGLEFLIYFQGNSAPDKSGLPSDRFSAERTGGSVSTLTIQRTQQEDSAVYLCASSLASGTGVGKACFGQGTRLTVV.

This clonotype was seen repeatedly, ten times or more. The chain couples TRBV27 to TRBJ1-5; D remains unclear. The CDR3 is 12 residues long. V was shortened by 6 bases and J by 4 bases, with 7 bases between the two germline ends. The germline V gene has CDR1 MNHEY and CDR2 SMNVEV (reference sequence). The CDR3 DNA reads TGTGCCAGCAGCTTACCTAATCAGCCCCAGCATTTT. Translating gives CASSLPNQPQHF.

This clonotype was seen many times. The V and J genes are TRBV29-1 and TRBJ1-2, with D unclear. The CDR3 spans 12 residues. Germline V lookup: CDR1 SQVTM, CDR2 ANQGSEA. The V and J ends lost 2 bases and 3 bases respectively, with 7 bases between them. The CDR3 DNA reads as TGCAGCGTTGAAACAGCCTACTATGGCTACACCTTC. It codes for CSVETAYYGYTF.